Reported below is one TCR beta chain. TCRdb's table, derived via immunoSEQ multiplex PCR, lists solely in-frame clones and lacks some. The sample carries fewer than 200,000 clones, 60% to 80% recorded once. The sample comes from a study of blood T cell repertoires in COVID-19. For the study at large: Researchers got acute and convalescent COVID-19 samples from the United States, Italy and Spain. Sample material is recorded as cDNA or gDNA derived from T cells, B-cell-depleted T cells, or PBMCs.

The V gene lost 3 bases and the J gene lost 2 bases, with 10 bases spanning the gap. The CDR3 spans 14 residues. Germline V gene sequence: CDR1 LNHDA, CDR2 SQIVND (reference sequence). The receptor was derived from an older woman with acute or convalescent COVID-19. V is TRBV19 and J is TRBJ1-2; unclear D gene. The sequenced sample was peripheral blood. Written as DNA, the CDR3 is TGTGCCAGTAGTATGACTGCCGAAAACTATGGCTACACCTTC. As protein: CASSMTAENYGYTF.